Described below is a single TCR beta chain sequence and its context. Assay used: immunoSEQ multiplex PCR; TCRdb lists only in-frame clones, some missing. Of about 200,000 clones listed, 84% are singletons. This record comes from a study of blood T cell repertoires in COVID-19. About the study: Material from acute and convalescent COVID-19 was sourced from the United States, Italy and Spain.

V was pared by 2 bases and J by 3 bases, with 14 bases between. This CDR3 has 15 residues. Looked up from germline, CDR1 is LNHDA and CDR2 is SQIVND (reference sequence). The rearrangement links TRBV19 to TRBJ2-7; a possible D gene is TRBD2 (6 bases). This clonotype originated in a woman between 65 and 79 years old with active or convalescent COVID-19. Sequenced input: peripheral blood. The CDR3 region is CASSIFGGAGYEQYF. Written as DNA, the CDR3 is TGTGCCAGTAGTATATTTGGCGGGGCCGGCTACGAGCAGTACTTC.